These 8 T cell receptor beta chains were all obtained from the same sample, sequenced in a study of T-cell reconstitution after alpha-beta-depleted transplantation in children. During its preparation, the TCRbeta library received unique molecular identifiers. Each CDR3 protein gets one entry after TCRdb re-called the PCR reads with MiXCR. The sample lists about 400,000 distinct CDR3 sequences; approximately 12% were seen once. This specimen was PBMCs, taken from the stem cell graft. Every receptor here comes from a human donor who donated a stem cell graft to a child with Fanconi anemia.

This clonotype appeared many times. CDR3 nucleotides: TGTGCCAGCAGCTTATCGCCAGGGGAACCGTGGGGCTACACCTTC. It translates to CASSLSPGEPWGYTF. The chain carries TRBV7-2 and TRBJ1-2; D may be TRBD1 (6 bases). V was trimmed by 2 bases and J by 8 bases, leaving 18 bases between them. Germline V gene lookup returns CDR1 SGHTA and CDR2 FQGNSA. CDR3 length equals 15 residues.

This chain connects TRBV24-1 to TRBJ2-3; 8 nucleotides match TRBD1. The length of the CDR3 is 15 residues. Germline values: CDR1 KGHDR, CDR2 SFDVKD. V was pared by 1 base and J by 10 bases, with 9 bases of the junction left unmatched. CDR3: CATSDFGQGLKPQYF. The DNA for the CDR3 is TGTGCCACCAGTGATTTCGGACAGGGCCTCAAGCCGCAGTATTTT.

In its sample, this clonotype was seen a few times. This rearrangement joins TRBV7-8 to TRBJ1-2; TRBD1 is a possible D gene (6 bases). Trimming removed 4 bases at V and 8 bases at J, with 17 bases between. This CDR3 region has 14 residues. Germline V gene lookup returns CDR1 SGHVS and CDR2 FQNEAQ. The CDR3 here is CASSSAGQSWGYTF. The CDR3 DNA sequence: TGTGCCAGCAGCTCCGCGGGACAATCGTGGGGCTACACCTTC.

This clonotype was observed many times. This rearrangement joins TRBV11-3 to TRBJ2-2, with D possibly TRBD1 on 5 matching bases. Germline CDR1 reads SGHNT; CDR2 reads YENEEA. The CDR3 spans 14 residues. With 1 base removed from V and 8 bases from J, the gap between germline ends came to 11 bases. Here the CDR3 reads CASSLVGEQGELFF. CDR3 sequence (DNA): TGTGCCAGCAGCTTAGTAGGGGAACAAGGGGAGCTGTTTTTT.

V is TRBV28 and J is TRBJ1-6, with a possible D match to TRBD1 (5 bases). CDR1 MDHEN and CDR2 SYDVKM come from the germline V gene. V was cut by 7 bases and J by 9 bases, with 19 bases left in between. This CDR3 is 15 amino acids long. The CDR3: CASTISQGGSSPLHF. CDR3 DNA sequence: TGTGCCAGCACCATCTCTCAGGGAGGTAGTTCACCCCTCCACTTT.

In its sample, this clonotype was seen many times. The J gene is TRBJ2-1, the V gene TRBV27; weak D call: TRBD1 (5 bases). Germline V gene lookup returns CDR1 MNHEY and CDR2 SMNVEV (reference sequence). The CDR3 sequence is 17 residues long. V dropped 6 bases and J dropped 1 base, with 19 bases sitting between them. Here the CDR3 DNA reads TGTGCCAGCAGCTCCCACCCTCTGACAGTTTCCTACAATGAGCAGTTCTTC. As protein: CASSSHPLTVSYNEQFF.

This clonotype was seen more than once but under ten times. The J gene is TRBJ1-2, the V gene TRBV7-6; D ambiguous. CDR3 length: 14 residues. The germline V and J ends were trimmed by 0 bases and 6 bases, with 11 bases remaining between them. Germline CDR1 SGHVS, CDR2 FNYEAQ. The CDR3 DNA reads as TGTGCCAGCAGCTTAGCTGGGTCCTCCAATGGCTACACCTTC. It is translated as CASSLAGSSNGYTF.

This clonotype has ten or more counts. V gene TRBV5-1 combines with J gene TRBJ1-1, with D tentatively TRBD1 (6 bases). CDR1 and CDR2 (germline): SGHRS, YFSETQ. The CDR3 extends over 13 amino acids. The V end was cut by 4 bases, the J end by 8 bases, with 15 bases between. DNA for the CDR3: TGCGCCAGCAGCGGCGGGACATCTTCCGAAGCTTTCTTT. Translating gives CASSGGTSSEAFF.